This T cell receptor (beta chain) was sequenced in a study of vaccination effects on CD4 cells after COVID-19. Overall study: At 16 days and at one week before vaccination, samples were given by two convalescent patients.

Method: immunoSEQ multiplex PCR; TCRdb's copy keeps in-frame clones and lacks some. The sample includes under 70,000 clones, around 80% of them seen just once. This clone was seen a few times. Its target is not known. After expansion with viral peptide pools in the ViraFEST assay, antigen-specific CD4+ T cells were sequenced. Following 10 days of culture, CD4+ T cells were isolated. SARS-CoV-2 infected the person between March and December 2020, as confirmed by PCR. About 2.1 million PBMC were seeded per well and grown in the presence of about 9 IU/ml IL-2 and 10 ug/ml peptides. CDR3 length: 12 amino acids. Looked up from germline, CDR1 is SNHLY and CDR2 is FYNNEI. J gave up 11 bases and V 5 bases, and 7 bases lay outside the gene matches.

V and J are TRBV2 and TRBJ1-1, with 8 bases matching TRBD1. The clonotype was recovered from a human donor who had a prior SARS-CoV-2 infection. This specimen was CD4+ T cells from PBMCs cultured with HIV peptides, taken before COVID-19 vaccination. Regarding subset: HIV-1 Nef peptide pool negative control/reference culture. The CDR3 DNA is TGTGCCAGCAGTCCACGGACAGGGCTGGCTTTCTTT. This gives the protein CASSPRTGLAFF.